This T cell receptor beta chain was obtained from a study of T cells after yellow fever vaccination. Overall study findings and caveats: Contamination by abundant bulk-population clonotypes could be present in FACS-sorted repertoires. Although most clonotypes did not, a small share appeared in both CD4 and CD8 compartments. Weaker in magnitude, the secondary response showed a faster peak on day 5 versus 15.

V was pared by 3 bases and J by 2 bases, with 11 bases between. CDR3 length: 14 amino acids. Germline CDR1 and CDR2: LGHNA and YSLEER. Comments on this clonotype: Its target is unknown.

By 5'RACE template switching, TCR cDNA was produced, with a universal primer site and UMIs added in the process. Each CDR3 protein gets one entry after TCRdb re-called the 5' RACE reads with MiXCR. The sample lists hundreds of thousands of distinct CDR3 sequences, around a sixth seen once, with 15% to 20% in the top ten. V gene TRBV4-3 combines with J gene TRBJ2-7; D is unresolved. Here the sequenced sample was PBMCs, taken before the yellow fever booster vaccination. The receptor was derived from a man in his late teens or twenties who received the YFV17D yellow fever vaccine. The CDR3 DNA reads TGCGCCAGCAGCCATATTCAGACGGCCTACGAGCAGTACTTC. Its translation is CASSHIQTAYEQYF.